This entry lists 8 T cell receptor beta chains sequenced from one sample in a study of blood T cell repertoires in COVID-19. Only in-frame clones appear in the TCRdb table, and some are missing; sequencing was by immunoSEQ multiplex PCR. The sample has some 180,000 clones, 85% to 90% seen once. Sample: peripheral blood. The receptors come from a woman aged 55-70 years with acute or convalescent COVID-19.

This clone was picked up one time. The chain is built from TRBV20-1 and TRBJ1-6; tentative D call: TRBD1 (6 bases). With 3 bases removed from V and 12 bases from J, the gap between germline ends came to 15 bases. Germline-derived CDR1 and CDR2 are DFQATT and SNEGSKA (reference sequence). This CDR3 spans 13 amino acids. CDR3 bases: TGCAGTGCTAGTGGACAGCCCACGGAACCCCTCCACTTT. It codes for CSASGQPTEPLHF.

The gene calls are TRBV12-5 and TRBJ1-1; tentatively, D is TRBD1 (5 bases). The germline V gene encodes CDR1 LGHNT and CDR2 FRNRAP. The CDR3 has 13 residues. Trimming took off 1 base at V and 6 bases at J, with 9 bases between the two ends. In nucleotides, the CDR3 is TGTGCTAGTGGTTTGGCCGGGGGGGCTGAAGCTTTCTTT. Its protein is CASGLAGGAEAFF.

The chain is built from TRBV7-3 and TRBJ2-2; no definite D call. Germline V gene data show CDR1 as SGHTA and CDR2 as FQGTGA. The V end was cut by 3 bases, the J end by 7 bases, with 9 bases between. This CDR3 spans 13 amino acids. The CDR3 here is CASSLRQGGELFF. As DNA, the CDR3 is TGTGCCAGCAGCTTGCGACAAGGCGGGGAGCTGTTTTTT.

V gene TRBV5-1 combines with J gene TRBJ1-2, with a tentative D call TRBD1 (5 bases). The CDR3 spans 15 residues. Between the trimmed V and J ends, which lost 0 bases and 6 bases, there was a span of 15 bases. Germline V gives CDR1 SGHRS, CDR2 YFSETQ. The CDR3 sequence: CASSLGGPGMNGYTF. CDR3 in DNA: TGCGCCAGCAGCTTGGGAGGCCCAGGGATGAATGGCTACACCTTC.

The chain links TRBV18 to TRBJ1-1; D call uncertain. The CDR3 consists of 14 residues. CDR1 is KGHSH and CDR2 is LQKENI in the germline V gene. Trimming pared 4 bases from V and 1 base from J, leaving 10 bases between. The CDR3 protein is CASSLGRENTEAFF. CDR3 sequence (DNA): TGTGCCAGCTCACTAGGACGGGAGAACACTGAAGCTTTCTTT. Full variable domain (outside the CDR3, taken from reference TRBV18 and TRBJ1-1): NAGVMQNPRHLVRRRGQEARLRCSPMKGHSHVYWYRQLPEEGLKFMVYLQKENIIDESGMPKERFSAEFPKEGPSILRIQQVVRGDSAAYFCASSLGRENTEAFFGQGTRLTVV.

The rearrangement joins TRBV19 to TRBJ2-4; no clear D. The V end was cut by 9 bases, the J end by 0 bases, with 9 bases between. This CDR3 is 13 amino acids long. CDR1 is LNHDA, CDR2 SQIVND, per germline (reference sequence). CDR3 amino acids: CASLNPAKNIQYF. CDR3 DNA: TGTGCCAGCCTAAATCCAGCCAAAAACATTCAGTACTTC.

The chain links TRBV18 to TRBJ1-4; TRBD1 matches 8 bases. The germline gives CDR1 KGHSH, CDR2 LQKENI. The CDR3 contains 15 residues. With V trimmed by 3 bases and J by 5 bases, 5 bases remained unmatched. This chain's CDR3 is CASSPNRQGNEKLFF. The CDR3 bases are TGTGCCAGCTCACCGAATAGACAGGGGAATGAAAAACTGTTTTTT.

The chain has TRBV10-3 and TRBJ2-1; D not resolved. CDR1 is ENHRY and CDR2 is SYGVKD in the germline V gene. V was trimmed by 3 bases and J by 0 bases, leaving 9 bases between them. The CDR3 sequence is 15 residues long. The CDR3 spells CAISDGGSSYNEQFF. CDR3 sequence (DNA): TGTGCCATCAGTGACGGCGGTTCCTCCTACAATGAGCAGTTCTTC.